These 6 T cell receptor beta chains were sequenced from one sample in a study of cytomegalovirus exposure and HLA in healthy donors. A multiplex PCR was run with 60 Vbeta primers and 13 Jbeta primers. TCRdb keeps only in-frame clones here, not all; method: immunoSEQ multiplex PCR. This sample has over 110,000 clones, with 82% found just once. The sequenced material came from PBMCs. Every receptor here comes from a male donor in good health and CMV-seronegative.

This clone was seen only a few times. The chain is built from TRBV30 and TRBJ1-1; D is unresolved. Germline CDR1 is GTSNPN and CDR2 is SVGIG (reference sequence). V lost 1 base and J 3 bases, leaving 6 bases between the germline ends. The CDR3 runs to 12 residues. The CDR3 DNA reads TGTGCCTGGAGTGCCCTGTACACTGAAGCTTTCTTT. This encodes CAWSALYTEAFF. Complete variable domain (other parts from reference TRBV30 and TRBJ1-1): SQTIHQWPATLVQPVGSPLSLECTVEGTSNPNLYWYRQAAGRGLQLLFYSVGIGQISSEVPQNLSASRPQDRQFILSSKKLLLSDSGFYLCAWSALYTEAFFGQGTRLTVV.

In its sample, this clone was seen once. The chain uses TRBV6-1 and TRBJ2-5; 7 bases fit TRBD2. The CDR3 extends over 13 amino acids. Germline assignment: CDR1 MNHNS and CDR2 SASEGT. Trimming cost V 8 bases and J 4 bases; bases outside gene matches: 7. CDR3 sequence (DNA): TGTGCCAGCCCGCGGGAGAGGGGAGAGACCCAGTACTTC. Protein sequence: CASPRERGETQYF.

CDR3 in amino acids: CASSAQAWGVAYEQYF. The CDR3 bases are TGTGCCAGCAGCGCCCAAGCCTGGGGAGTAGCCTACGAGCAGTACTTC. The rearrangement uses TRBV7-9 and TRBJ2-7, with a weak D call TRBD2 (5 bases). There are 16 residues in the CDR3. Germline loops: CDR1 SEHNR, CDR2 FQNEAQ (reference sequence). Trimming shortened V by 5 bases and J by 2 bases, and 19 bases separated the two germline ends.

As to this clone: The identical CDR3 is also encoded by other nucleotide sequences in the sample. V is TRBV4-3 and J is TRBJ2-7; 9 positions agree with TRBD2. CDR3 length equals 15 residues. V was pared by 1 base and J by 7 bases, with 8 bases of the junction left unmatched. CDR1 LGHNA and CDR2 YSLEER come from the germline V gene. CDR3 DNA: TGCGCCAGCAGCCAAGGGGTAGCGGGAGTGGATGAGCAGTACTTC. This codes for CASSQGVAGVDEQYF.

The chain couples TRBV7-2 to TRBJ2-7; a possible D gene is TRBD2 (5 bases). CDR1 is SGHTA, CDR2 FQGNSA, per germline. V shed 0 bases and J shed 0 bases, with 12 bases lying between them. The CDR3 spans 16 residues. This CDR3 reads CASSLAPRGGSYEQYF. The CDR3, as DNA: TGTGCCAGCAGCTTAGCGCCACGCGGAGGCTCCTACGAGCAGTACTTC.

The V call is TRBV6-6, the J call TRBJ2-5; D might be TRBD1 (5 bases). Trimming cost V 7 bases and J 5 bases, with 11 bases left between them. The CDR3 has 12 amino acids. CDR1 and CDR2 (germline): MNHNY, SVGAGI (reference sequence). The CDR3 reads CASKQGRETQYF. The CDR3 DNA sequence: TGTGCCAGCAAGCAGGGTAGGGAGACCCAGTACTTC.